Detailed here is one TCR beta chain. Using immunoSEQ multiplex PCR, the repertoire was profiled, and TCRdb retains in-frame clones only, with some absent. The sample contains about 200,000 clones, 81% of which appear only once. The germline V gene encodes CDR1 MDHEN and CDR2 SYDVKM. V gave up 5 bases and J gave up 5 bases; unmatched junction bases: 9. The CDR3 has 16 amino acids. The sample is drawn from a study of cytomegalovirus exposure and HLA in healthy donors. This sequence was found in a woman aged 30 to 39 in good health and CMV-seronegative. The sample consisted of PBMCs. V is TRBV28 and J is TRBJ2-2; 9 positions match TRBD2. CDR3 residues: CASSLILAGRTGELFF. DNA for the CDR3: TGTGCCAGCAGTCTCATCCTAGCGGGGCGAACCGGGGAGCTGTTTTTT.